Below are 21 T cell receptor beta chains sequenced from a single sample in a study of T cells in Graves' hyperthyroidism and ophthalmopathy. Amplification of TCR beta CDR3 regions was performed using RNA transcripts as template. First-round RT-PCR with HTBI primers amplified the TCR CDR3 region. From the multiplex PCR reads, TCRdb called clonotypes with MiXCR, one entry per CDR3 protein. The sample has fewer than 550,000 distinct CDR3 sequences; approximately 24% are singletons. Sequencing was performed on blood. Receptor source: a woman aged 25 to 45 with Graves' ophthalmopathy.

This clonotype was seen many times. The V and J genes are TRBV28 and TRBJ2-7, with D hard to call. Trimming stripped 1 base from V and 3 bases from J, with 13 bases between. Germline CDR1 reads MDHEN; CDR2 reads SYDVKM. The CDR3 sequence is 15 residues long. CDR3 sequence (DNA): TGTGCCAGCAGTTTATCAAGGCGAGCGAGCTACGAGCAGTACTTC. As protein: CASSLSRRASYEQYF.

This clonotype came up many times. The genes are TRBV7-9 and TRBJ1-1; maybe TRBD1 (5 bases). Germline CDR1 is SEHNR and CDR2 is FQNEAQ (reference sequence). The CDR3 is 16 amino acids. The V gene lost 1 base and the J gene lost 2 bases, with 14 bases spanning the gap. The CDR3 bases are TGTGCCAGCAGCTTAGGGTGGGGACGGTTTAACACTGAAGCTTTCTTT. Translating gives CASSLGWGRFNTEAFF.

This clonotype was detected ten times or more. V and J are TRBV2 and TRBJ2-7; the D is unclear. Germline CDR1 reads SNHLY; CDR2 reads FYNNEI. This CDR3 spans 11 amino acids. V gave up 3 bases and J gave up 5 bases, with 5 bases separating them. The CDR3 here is CASSEWNEQYF. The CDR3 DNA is TGTGCCAGCAGTGAGTGGAACGAGCAGTACTTC.

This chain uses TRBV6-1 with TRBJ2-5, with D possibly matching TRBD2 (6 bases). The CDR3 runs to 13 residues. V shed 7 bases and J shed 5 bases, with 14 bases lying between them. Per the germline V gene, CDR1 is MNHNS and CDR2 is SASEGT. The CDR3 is CASMRDSAETQYF. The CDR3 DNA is TGTGCCAGCATGCGGGATAGCGCGGAGACCCAGTACTTC.

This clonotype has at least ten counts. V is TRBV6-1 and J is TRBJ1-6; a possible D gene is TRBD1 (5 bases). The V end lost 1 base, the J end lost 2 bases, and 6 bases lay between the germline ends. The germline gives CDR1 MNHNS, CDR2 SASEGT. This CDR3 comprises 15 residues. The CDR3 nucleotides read TGTGCCAGCAGTGAAGGGGGCACCTATAATTCACCCCTCCACTTT. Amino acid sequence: CASSEGGTYNSPLHF.

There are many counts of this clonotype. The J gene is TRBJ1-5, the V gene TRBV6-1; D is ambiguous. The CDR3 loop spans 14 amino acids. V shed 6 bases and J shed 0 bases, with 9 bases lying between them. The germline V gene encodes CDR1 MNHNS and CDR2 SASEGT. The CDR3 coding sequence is TGTGCCAGCAGCGATGGTCTTAGCAATCAGCCCCAGCATTTT. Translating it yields CASSDGLSNQPQHF.

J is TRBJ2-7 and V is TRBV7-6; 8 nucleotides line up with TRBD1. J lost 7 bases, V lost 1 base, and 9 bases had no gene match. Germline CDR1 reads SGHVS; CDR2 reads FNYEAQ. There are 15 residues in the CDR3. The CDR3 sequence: CASSLEGRGQREQYF. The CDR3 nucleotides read TGTGCCAGCAGCTTAGAGGGCAGGGGGCAGAGGGAGCAGTACTTC.

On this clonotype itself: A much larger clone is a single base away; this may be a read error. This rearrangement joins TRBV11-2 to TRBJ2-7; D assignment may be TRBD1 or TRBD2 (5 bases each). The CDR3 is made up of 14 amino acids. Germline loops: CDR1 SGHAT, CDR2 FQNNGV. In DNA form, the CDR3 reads TGTGCCAGCAGCTTCGACAGCCGGGGATTCGAGCGGTACTTC. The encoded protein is CASSFDSRGFERYF.

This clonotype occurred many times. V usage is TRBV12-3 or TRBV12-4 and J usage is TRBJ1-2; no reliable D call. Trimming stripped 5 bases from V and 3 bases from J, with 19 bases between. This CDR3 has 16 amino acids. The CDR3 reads CASSPERGRIDYGYTF. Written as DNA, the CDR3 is TGTGCCAGCAGTCCCGAGCGTGGGCGGATAGACTATGGCTACACCTTC.

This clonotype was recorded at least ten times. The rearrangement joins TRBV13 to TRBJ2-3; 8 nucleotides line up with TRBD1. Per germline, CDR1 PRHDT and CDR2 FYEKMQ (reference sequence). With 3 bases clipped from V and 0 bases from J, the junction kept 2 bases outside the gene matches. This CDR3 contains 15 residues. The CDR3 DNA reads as TGTGCCAGCAGCTTGACAGGGGCTAGCACAGATACGCAGTATTTT. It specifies CASSLTGASTDTQYF.

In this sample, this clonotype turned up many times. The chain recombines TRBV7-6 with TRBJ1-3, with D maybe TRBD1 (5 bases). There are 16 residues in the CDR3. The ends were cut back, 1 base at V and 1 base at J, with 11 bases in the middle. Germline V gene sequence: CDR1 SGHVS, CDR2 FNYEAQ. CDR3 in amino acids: CASSLGLGRSGNTIYF. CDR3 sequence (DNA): TGTGCCAGCAGCTTAGGACTGGGGCGGTCTGGAAACACCATATATTTT.

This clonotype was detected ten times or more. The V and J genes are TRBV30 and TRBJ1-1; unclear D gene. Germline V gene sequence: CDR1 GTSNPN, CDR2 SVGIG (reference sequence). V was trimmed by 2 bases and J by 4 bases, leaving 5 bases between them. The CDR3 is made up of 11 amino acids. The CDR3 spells CAWSSGTEAFF. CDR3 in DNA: TGTGCCTGGAGTTCCGGCACTGAAGCTTTCTTT.

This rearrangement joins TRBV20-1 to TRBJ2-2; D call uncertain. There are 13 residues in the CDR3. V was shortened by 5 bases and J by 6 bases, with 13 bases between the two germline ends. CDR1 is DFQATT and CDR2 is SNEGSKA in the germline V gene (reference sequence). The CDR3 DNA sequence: TGCAGTGCTCTCCCCGGACGGTCCGGGGAGCTGTTTTTT. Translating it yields CSALPGRSGELFF.

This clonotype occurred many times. The CDR3 protein is CASSPQGPISPGYTF. CDR3 coding DNA: TGTGCCAGTAGTCCACAGGGGCCCATCTCTCCTGGCTACACCTTC. The genes are TRBV19 and TRBJ1-2; 7 bases map to TRBD1. This CDR3 comprises 15 residues. Germline V gives CDR1 LNHDA, CDR2 SQIVND (reference sequence). J was trimmed by 7 bases and V by 5 bases; bases with no gene match: 13. Together with reference TRBV19 and TRBJ1-2, the CDR3 gives the full variable domain: DGGITQSPKYLFRKEGQNVTLSCEQNLNHDAMYWYRQDPGQGLRLIYYSQIVNDFQKGDIAEGYSVSREKKESFPLTVTSAQKNPTAFYLCASSPQGPISPGYTFGSGTRLTVV.

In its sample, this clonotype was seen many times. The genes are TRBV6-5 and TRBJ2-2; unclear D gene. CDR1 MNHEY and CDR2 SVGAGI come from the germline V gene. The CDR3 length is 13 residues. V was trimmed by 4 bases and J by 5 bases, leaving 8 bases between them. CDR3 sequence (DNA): TGTGCCAGCAGTTCTCTGGGTACCGGGGAGCTGTTTTTT. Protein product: CASSSLGTGELFF.

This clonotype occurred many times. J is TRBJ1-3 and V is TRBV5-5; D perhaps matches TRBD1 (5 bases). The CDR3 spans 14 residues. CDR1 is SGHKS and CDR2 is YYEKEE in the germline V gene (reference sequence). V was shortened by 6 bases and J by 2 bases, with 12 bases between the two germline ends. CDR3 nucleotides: TGTGCCAGCACCACTCGACAGACTGGAAACACCATATATTTT. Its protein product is CASTTRQTGNTIYF.

CDR3 sequence (DNA): TGTGCCATCAGTGATCTGACAGGGACCGACGAGCAGTACTTC. Amino acid sequence: CAISDLTGTDEQYF. The rearrangement links TRBV10-3 to TRBJ2-7; 7 nucleotides match TRBD1. The V gene end was trimmed by 3 bases and the J gene end by 5 bases; junction bases not matched to a gene: 7. This CDR3 region has 14 residues. Looked up from germline, CDR1 is ENHRY and CDR2 is SYGVKD.

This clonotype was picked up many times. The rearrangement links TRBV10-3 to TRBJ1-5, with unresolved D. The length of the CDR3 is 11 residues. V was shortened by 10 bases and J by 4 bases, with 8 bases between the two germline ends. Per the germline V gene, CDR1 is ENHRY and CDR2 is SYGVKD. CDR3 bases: TGTGCCACCGGGCAAAATCAGCCCCAGCATTTT. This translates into CATGQNQPQHF.

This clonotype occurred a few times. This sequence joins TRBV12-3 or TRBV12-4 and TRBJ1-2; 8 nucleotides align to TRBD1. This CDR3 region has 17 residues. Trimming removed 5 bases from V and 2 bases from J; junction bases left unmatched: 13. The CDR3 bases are TGTGCCAGCAGTCCCTACCTCAGGGGGCAAGGGAACTATGGCTACACCTTC. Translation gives CASSPYLRGQGNYGYTF.

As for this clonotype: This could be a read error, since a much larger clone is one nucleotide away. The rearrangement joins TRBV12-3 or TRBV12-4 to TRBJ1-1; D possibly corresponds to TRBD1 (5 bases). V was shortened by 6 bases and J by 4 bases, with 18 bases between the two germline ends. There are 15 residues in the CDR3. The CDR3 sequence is CASSRGGGTITEAFF. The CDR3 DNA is TGTGCCAGCAGCCGGGGCGGGGGTACCATCACTGAAGCTTTCTTT.

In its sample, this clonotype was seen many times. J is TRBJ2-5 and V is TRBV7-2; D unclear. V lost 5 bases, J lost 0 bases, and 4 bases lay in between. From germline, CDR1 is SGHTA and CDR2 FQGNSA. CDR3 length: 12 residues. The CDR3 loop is CASSTYQETQYF. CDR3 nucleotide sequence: TGTGCCAGCAGCACGTACCAAGAGACCCAGTACTTC.